The rows below give T cell receptor beta chains drawn from one sample of a study of T cells in Graves' hyperthyroidism and ophthalmopathy. From the multiplex PCR reads, TCRdb called clonotypes with MiXCR, one entry per CDR3 protein. Of hundreds of thousands of distinct CDR3 sequences in the sample, just under 20% were seen once. The sample comprised blood. Receptor source: a man in his forties with Graves' ophthalmopathy. CDR3s include the opening cysteine and the closing phenylalanine or tryptophan. D genes are given only for firm matches. Clone sizes are given selectively: once, few, many, or a class where the clone is expanded.

cdr3_length	v_call	d_call	clone_size	j_call	cdr3_nt	cdr3_aa
12	TRBV18	.	once	TRBJ1-1	TGTGCCAGCTCAGCCTTAAACACTGAAGCTTTCTTT	CASSALNTEAFF
15	TRBV11-2	TRBD1	few	TRBJ2-1	TGTGCCAGCAGCTTGACTGGGACAGGCTTCAATGAGCAGTTCTTC	CASSLTGTGFNEQFF
13	TRBV6-1	TRBD2	.	TRBJ2-5	TGTGCCAGCAGTGTCGGACTAGAAAAGACCCAGTACTTC	CASSVGLEKTQYF
18	TRBV24-1	.	.	TRBJ2-5	TGTGCCACCACCTTCAGGCGGAAAAGGTGGTGGTTCCAAGAGACCCAGTACTTC	CATTFRRKRWWFQETQYF
20	TRBV5-1	.	few	TRBJ2-1	TGCGCCAGCAGCTTGGGCGCCTCCATCTCTGAGTACTGGGGCCCCAATGAGCAGTTCTTC	CASSLGASISEYWGPNEQFF
14	TRBV5-1	.	.	TRBJ2-3	TGCGCCAGCAGCTTGGGGCAGAGGGCAGATACGCAGTATTTT	CASSLGQRADTQYF
13	TRBV30	.	.	TRBJ1-1	TGTGCCTGGAGTGTAGGTGGGGGTACTGAAGCTTTCTTT	CAWSVGGGTEAFF
13	TRBV29-1	.	few	TRBJ2-4	TGCAGCGTCCAAGGGGGGGTGAAAAACATTCAGTACTTC	CSVQGGVKNIQYF
14	TRBV27	.	many	TRBJ2-7	TGTGCCAACCCCCGGCCCGCAGAAGCTTACGAGCAGTACTTC	CANPRPAEAYEQYF
14	TRBV3-1	.	many	TRBJ2-7	TGTGCCAGCAGCCCGGGGACTTACTCCTACGAGCAGTACTTC	CASSPGTYSYEQYF
13	TRBV9	.	few	TRBJ2-5	TGTGCCAGCAGCGTAGACGGGGGAGAGACCCAGTACTTC	CASSVDGGETQYF
12	TRBV29-1	.	.	TRBJ2-7	TGCAGCGTAAAGGGGACATCCTACGGGCAGTACTTC	CSVKGTSYGQYF
17	TRBV5-1	.	few	TRBJ2-3	TGCGCCAGCAGCTTGGGTCGCTCTCCAGTTGTTCCAGATACGCAGTATTTT	CASSLGRSPVVPDTQYF
18	TRBV7-2	TRBD1	.	TRBJ2-5	TGTGCCAGCAGCTTATCTAGGGGGCCCCGGACGGGGAGAGAGACCCAGTACTTC	CASSLSRGPRTGRETQYF
14	TRBV5-1	.	.	TRBJ2-7	TGCGCCAGCAGCTTGAAACTCAATTCCTACGAGCAGTACTTC	CASSLKLNSYEQYF
14	TRBV7-2	.	once	TRBJ2-5	TGTGCCGGCAGCCTACCGGGACGGCAAGAGACCCAGTACTTC	CAGSLPGRQETQYF
14	TRBV30	.	many	TRBJ1-3	TGTGCCTGGAGTGTACTGGGGACTGGAAACACCATATATTTT	CAWSVLGTGNTIYF
15	TRBV12-3/TRBV12-4	TRBD2	.	TRBJ2-7	TGTGCCAGCAGTTTCACTAGCGGGACGTTAGGCGAGCAGTACTTC	CASSFTSGTLGEQYF
14	TRBV7-9	.	.	TRBJ2-2	TGTGCCAGCAGCTTAGGGCCGCACACCGGGGAGCTGTTTTTT	CASSLGPHTGELFF
14	TRBV11-3	.	many	TRBJ2-3	TGTGCCAGCAGCCAGCCTTGGCCCACAGATACGCAGTATTTT	CASSQPWPTDTQYF
13	TRBV11-2	.	many	TRBJ2-7	TGTGCCAGCAGCCCCGCGGCAACCTACGAGCAGTACTTC	CASSPAATYEQYF
12	TRBV30	.	few	TRBJ1-1	TGTGCCTGGAGAAAGCTGAACACTGAAGCTTTCTTT	CAWRKLNTEAFF
16	TRBV9	.	.	TRBJ1-1	TGTGCCAGCAGCGTAGGGGTTCGGGGGGCTACCACTGAAGCTTTCTTT	CASSVGVRGATTEAFF
15	TRBV6-6	TRBD1	few	TRBJ1-2	TGTGCCAGCAGTTACAGGGGGGACAGTAACTATGGCTACACCTTC	CASSYRGDSNYGYTF
15	TRBV9	TRBD2	.	TRBJ2-1	TGTGCCAGCAGCATTAGCGGGGGCCCCTTGGGGGAGCAGTTCTTC	CASSISGGPLGEQFF
13	TRBV11-2	.	many	TRBJ2-7	TGTGCCAACAGCCTCATCGGACAGAACGAGCAGTACTTC	CANSLIGQNEQYF
15	TRBV28	TRBD2	few	TRBJ2-1	TGTGCCAGCAGCATACTAGCGGGAGGGCCTGGTGAGCAGTTCTTC	CASSILAGGPGEQFF
14	TRBV4-2	.	.	TRBJ2-7	TGTGCCAGCAGCCAAACCGGGCCGTTCTACGAGCAGTACTTC	CASSQTGPFYEQYF
13	TRBV12-3/TRBV12-4	.	.	TRBJ1-2	TGTGCCAGTACGGACAGCCACGTCGGTGGCTACACCTTC	CASTDSHVGGYTF
15	TRBV20-1	.	few	TRBJ2-3	TGCAGTGCTAGAGGCAGTAGCGGATACACAGATACGCAGTATTTT	CSARGSSGYTDTQYF
13	TRBV20-1	TRBD2	many	TRBJ2-5	TGCAGTGCTACGGGACTAGCGAAGGAGACCCAGTACTTC	CSATGLAKETQYF
13	TRBV25-1	.	.	TRBJ1-2	TGTGCCAGCAGTGACTCGCCCCGGGACCGCTACACCTTC	CASSDSPRDRYTF